This T cell receptor beta chain derives from a study of T-cell memory formation after mild COVID-19. Study-wide findings and caveats: Pre-infection memory held some responding clones, suggesting pre-existing cross-reactive T cells responded.

Comment on this clonotype: Its antigen is currently unknown.

With constant-segment primers, 5'RACE yielded cDNA libraries of TCR alpha and TCR beta that carried sample barcodes and UMIs. TCRdb used MiXCR to reprocess the 5' RACE reads, holding one entry per CDR3 protein. The profile shows 200,000 or so distinct CDR3 sequences, around 18% of them singletons. V shed 5 bases and J 2 bases; nucleotides not matched to a gene: 13. The germline V gene encodes CDR1 MNHEY and CDR2 SVGAGI. There are 17 residues in the CDR3. Sequencing was done on a sample of PBMCs or a T cell subset sorted from them (not recorded which). This sequence was found in an adult woman who had mild COVID-19 (a few samples of this study predate the infection). Cell type and time point are not known. This chain uses TRBV6-5 with TRBJ2-7, with TRBD1 matching 9 bases. CDR3 DNA: TGTGCCAGCAGTCCCAAATACGGGACAGGGTTGGCCTACGAGCAGTACTTC. The encoded protein is CASSPKYGTGLAYEQYF.